These 31 T cell receptor beta chains came from one sample sequenced in a study of T-cell reconstitution after alpha-beta-depleted transplantation in children. During its preparation, the TCRbeta library received unique molecular identifiers. TCRdb reprocessed the PCR reads with MiXCR, giving one entry per CDR3 protein. The sample holds about 240,000 distinct CDR3 sequences, roughly 24% seen once. The sample here was PBMCs, taken before TCRalphabeta/CD19-depleted stem cell transplant. These receptors were taken from a girl aged 2 to 10 with Fanconi anemia, due to receive a stem cell transplant.

The chain couples TRBV7-6 to TRBJ2-2; TRBD1 matches at 7 bases. Per germline, CDR1 SGHVS and CDR2 FNYEAQ. This CDR3 is built from 14 residues. Trimming cost V 5 bases and J 3 bases; bases outside gene matches: 3. The DNA of the CDR3 is TGTGCCAGCAGCCAACAGGGGTACACCGGGGAGCTGTTTTTT. Translation gives CASSQQGYTGELFF.

This clonotype came up many times. V usage is TRBV20-1 and J usage is TRBJ2-5, with D unclear. CDR1 is DFQATT and CDR2 is SNEGSKA in the germline V gene (reference sequence). CDR3 length: 11 amino acids. V shed 1 base and J shed 4 bases, with 4 bases lying between them. The CDR3 DNA sequence: TGCAGTGCTAGAGTAGGAGAGACCCAGTACTTC. Its translation is CSARVGETQYF.

The chain recombines TRBV29-1 with TRBJ2-3; 9 bases agree with TRBD1. V lost 7 bases to trimming and J lost 4 bases; unmatched junction nucleotides: 3. This CDR3 region has 12 residues. CDR1 is SQVTM, CDR2 ANQGSEA, per germline. The CDR3 region is CSAGQGPDTQYF. The CDR3 DNA sequence: TGCAGCGCGGGACAGGGACCAGATACGCAGTATTTT.

This clonotype came up a few times. The V and J genes are TRBV4-1 and TRBJ1-5; perhaps TRBD1 as D (5 bases). With 1 base removed from V and 3 bases from J, the gap between germline ends came to 16 bases. The CDR3 covers 17 residues. CDR1 and CDR2 (germline): MGHRA, YSYEKL. CDR3 sequence: CASSQVLSADTNQPQHF. CDR3 nucleotides: TGCGCCAGCAGCCAAGTGCTCAGTGCGGACACCAATCAGCCCCAGCATTTT.

This clonotype was seen repeatedly, ten times or more. The V call is TRBV29-1, the J call TRBJ2-1, with 9 positions matching TRBD2. The CDR3 loop spans 13 amino acids. In germline, CDR1 is SQVTM, CDR2 ANQGSEA. V was clipped by 4 bases and J by 5 bases; unmatched bases: 3. The CDR3 loop reads CSVGLAENNEQFF. For the CDR3, the DNA is TGCAGCGTTGGACTAGCGGAAAACAATGAGCAGTTCTTC.

The chain employs TRBV4-2 and TRBJ2-7; a weak D match, TRBD1 (6 bases). The germline V and J ends were trimmed by 0 bases and 2 bases, with 11 bases remaining between them. CDR3 length: 15 residues. Germline assignment: CDR1 LGHNA and CDR2 YNFKEQ. CDR3 residues: CASSQEKDSAYEQYF. CDR3 coding DNA: TGTGCCAGCAGCCAAGAGAAGGACAGTGCCTACGAGCAGTACTTC.

The chain uses TRBV11-2 and TRBJ2-7, with D perhaps given as TRBD1 or TRBD2 (5 bases each). The CDR3 is 15 residues long. Deletions cut 0 bases from V and 3 bases from J, with 12 bases between. Germline V gene data show CDR1 as SGHAT and CDR2 as FQNNGV. In DNA form, the CDR3 reads TGTGCCAGCAGCTTAGAATTCGGGGCAAACTACGAGCAGTACTTC. Amino acids: CASSLEFGANYEQYF.

This clonotype was picked up many times. The chain employs TRBV29-1 and TRBJ2-6, with D uncertain. Germline-derived CDR1 and CDR2 are SQVTM and ANQGSEA. V shed 2 bases and J shed 0 bases, with 14 bases lying between them. The CDR3 is 17 amino acids. CDR3: CSVESITAFSGANVLTF. The CDR3 bases are TGCAGCGTTGAAAGCATTACGGCCTTCTCTGGGGCCAACGTCCTGACTTTC.

The V gene is TRBV28, the J gene TRBJ2-7, with D perhaps TRBD2 (6 bases). The CDR3 totals 14 residues. Trimming stripped 6 bases from V and 5 bases from J, with 17 bases between. The germline CDR1 and CDR2 sequences are MDHEN and SYDVKM. The chain's CDR3 is CASSLLTGLDEQYF. CDR3 sequence (DNA): TGTGCCAGCAGCCTCCTCACGGGACTGGACGAGCAGTACTTC.

This clonotype occurred many times. The rearrangement uses TRBV11-2 and TRBJ2-3, with 11 bases fitting TRBD1. This CDR3 contains 12 residues. The germline V gene encodes CDR1 SGHAT and CDR2 FQNNGV. V shed 5 bases and J 10 bases; nucleotides not matched to a gene: 2. In DNA, the CDR3 is TGTGCCAGCAGCCTGGGACAGGGGGCGCAGTATTTT. Amino acid sequence: CASSLGQGAQYF.

This clonotype was detected ten times or more. The gene calls are TRBV29-1 and TRBJ1-1; 10 positions match TRBD1. CDR1 and CDR2 (germline): SQVTM, ANQGSEA. Germline trimming cut 7 bases from V and 7 bases from J; bases unmatched to any gene: 3. There are 11 residues in the CDR3. Here the CDR3 reads CSAGTGDEAFF. The DNA for the CDR3 is TGCAGCGCAGGGACAGGGGATGAAGCTTTCTTT.

The chain carries TRBV12-3 or TRBV12-4 and TRBJ1-1, with D unresolved. Trimming stripped 3 bases from V and 4 bases from J, with 12 bases between. This CDR3 is 14 amino acids long. In nucleotides, the CDR3 is TGTGCCAGCAGTTTGGTGGATTGGAGCACTGAAGCTTTCTTT. Its protein product is CASSLVDWSTEAFF.

This clonotype came up many times. The rearrangement uses TRBV18 and TRBJ2-5; D unclear. The CDR3 sequence is 11 residues long. V was trimmed by 3 bases and J by 4 bases, leaving 3 bases between them. The germline V gene has CDR1 KGHSH and CDR2 LQKENI. The CDR3 DNA is TGTGCCAGCTCACCGCGAGAGACCCAGTACTTC. It is translated as CASSPRETQYF.

This clonotype was counted many times. The CDR3 spells CSAQQSSNQPQHF. The CDR3 DNA follows: TGCAGTGCTCAACAAAGTAGCAATCAGCCCCAGCATTTT. The chain couples TRBV20-1 to TRBJ1-5; D call uncertain. The germline V and J ends were trimmed by 5 bases and 0 bases, with 8 bases remaining between them. The CDR3 runs to 13 residues. Germline CDR1 and CDR2: DFQATT and SNEGSKA (reference sequence).

V and J are TRBV7-9 and TRBJ1-1; the D is unclear. The CDR3 contains 14 residues. Per germline, CDR1 SEHNR and CDR2 FQNEAQ (reference sequence). V dropped 2 bases and J dropped 4 bases, with 11 bases sitting between them. The CDR3 sequence is CASSLRTDRTEAFF. CDR3 DNA sequence: TGTGCCAGCAGCTTAAGGACCGACCGCACTGAAGCTTTCTTT.

This chain joins TRBV7-2 and TRBJ2-3; D remains ambiguous. The CDR3 has 13 amino acids. Germline V lookup: CDR1 SGHTA, CDR2 FQGNSA. Between the trimmed V and J ends, which lost 2 bases and 5 bases, there was a span of 8 bases. CDR3 region: CASSLSLGDTQYF. DNA of the CDR3: TGTGCCAGCAGCTTAAGTTTGGGAGATACGCAGTATTTT.

This clonotype has only a few counts. This rearrangement joins TRBV29-1 to TRBJ2-3; D is perhaps TRBD2 (6 bases). Trimming pared 1 base from V and 6 bases from J, leaving 17 bases between. The CDR3 extends over 15 amino acids. The germline V gene encodes CDR1 SQVTM and CDR2 ANQGSEA. CDR3 loop: CSVEGGDGPGDTQYF. DNA for the CDR3: TGCAGCGTTGAAGGCGGGGATGGCCCGGGGGATACGCAGTATTTT.

This clonotype was counted a few times. The chain combines TRBV4-1 with TRBJ2-7; D is perhaps TRBD2 (5 bases). The CDR3 has 14 amino acids. Germline V lookup: CDR1 MGHRA, CDR2 YSYEKL. The ends were cut back, 0 bases at V and 2 bases at J, with 8 bases in the middle. The CDR3 region is CASSQDAGTYEQYF. The CDR3 DNA reads as TGCGCCAGCAGCCAAGATGCGGGTACCTACGAGCAGTACTTC.

The table lists this clonotype with many counts. The chain joins TRBV29-1 to TRBJ1-1; D gene uncertain. Trimming removed 4 bases at V and 5 bases at J, with 14 bases between. CDR1 is SQVTM, CDR2 ANQGSEA, per germline. CDR3 length: 13 amino acids. CDR3 sequence (DNA): TGCAGCGTTGTGTCAGCCTCTAGGACTGAAGCTTTCTTT. It yields the protein CSVVSASRTEAFF.

The table lists this clonotype with many counts. The chain links TRBV20-1 to TRBJ2-7; 8 nucleotides agree with TRBD2. The length of the CDR3 is 13 residues. The trim removed 5 bases at V and 3 bases at J, leaving 6 bases unmatched. Germline V CDR1 and CDR2: DFQATT, SNEGSKA (reference sequence). In DNA, the CDR3 is TGCAGTGCTGAAGCGGGAGTCCGCTACGAGCAGTACTTC. This gives the protein CSAEAGVRYEQYF.

This clonotype was detected many times. This sequence joins TRBV7-2 and TRBJ2-1, with D unresolved. CDR1 is SGHTA and CDR2 is FQGNSA in the germline V gene. V was pared by 5 bases and J by 10 bases, with 12 bases between. The CDR3 has 12 residues. The CDR3 spells CASSAVRREQFF. The CDR3 DNA sequence: TGTGCCAGCAGCGCCGTCCGCCGGGAGCAGTTCTTC. Drawing the rest from reference TRBV7-2 and TRBJ2-1, the complete variable domain is GAGVSQSPSNKVTEKGKDVELRCDPISGHTALYWYRQSLGQGLEFLIYFQGNSAPDKSGLPSDRFSAERTGGSVSTLTIQRTQQEDSAVYLCASSAVRREQFFGPGTRLTVL.

This rearrangement joins TRBV29-1 to TRBJ1-1, with D possibly being TRBD1 (6 bases). The CDR3 length is 14 residues. V lost 1 base and J 1 base, leaving 10 bases between the germline ends. Looked up from germline, CDR1 is SQVTM and CDR2 is ANQGSEA. Here the CDR3 reads CSVEGGAGNTEAFF. The DNA for the CDR3 is TGCAGCGTTGAAGGGGGGGCAGGGAACACTGAAGCTTTCTTT.

This clonotype was observed at least ten times. The CDR3 reads CASSPGIAGKLFF. The CDR3 nucleotides read TGTGCCAGCTCACCAGGGATTGCAGGGAAGCTGTTTTTT. The chain has TRBV18 and TRBJ2-2; maybe TRBD1 (5 bases). Trimming stripped 2 bases from V and 12 bases from J, with 13 bases between. The germline CDR1 and CDR2 sequences are KGHSH and LQKENI. The CDR3 length is 13 residues.

This clonotype was counted at least ten times. The chain uses TRBV29-1 and TRBJ2-3; no clear D. Germline CDR1 SQVTM, CDR2 ANQGSEA. This CDR3 contains 10 residues. Trimming pared 4 bases from V and 7 bases from J, leaving 6 bases between. The CDR3 DNA sequence: TGCAGCGTTGGTTCATATACGCAGTATTTT. Its protein is CSVGSYTQYF.

The table lists this clonotype with many counts. J is TRBJ1-2 and V is TRBV11-2, with no clear D. V shed 2 bases and J shed 4 bases, with 8 bases lying between them. Germline assignment: CDR1 SGHAT and CDR2 FQNNGV. The CDR3 contains 13 residues. CDR3 coding DNA: TGTGCCAGCAGCTTATGGGAGGGCTATGGCTACACCTTC. It encodes CASSLWEGYGYTF.

The chain joins TRBV5-4 to TRBJ2-5, with 8 bases fitting TRBD1. This CDR3 contains 14 residues. Germline assignment: CDR1 SGHNT and CDR2 YYREEE (reference sequence). Losses at the gene ends were 4 bases for V and 4 bases for J; bases not matched to a gene: 6. The CDR3 sequence is CASSPDRERETQYF. In DNA, the CDR3 is TGTGCCAGCAGCCCGGACAGGGAACGAGAGACCCAGTACTTC.

This clonotype showed up just a few times. The gene calls are TRBV11-2 and TRBJ2-7, with TRBD2 matching 10 bases. V lost 4 bases, J lost 6 bases, and 9 bases stayed unmatched. Germline values: CDR1 SGHAT, CDR2 FQNNGV. The CDR3 loop spans 15 amino acids. CDR3 nucleotide sequence: TGTGCCAGCAGCTCCTATCTAGCGGGAGCTTCCGAGCAGTACTTC. Translated, it gives CASSSYLAGASEQYF.

The chain employs TRBV7-2 and TRBJ2-7, with TRBD2 matching over 7 bases. V dropped 5 bases and J dropped 5; count of bases not matched to a gene: 15. This CDR3 has 16 amino acids. From germline, CDR1 is SGHTA and CDR2 FQGNSA. The chain's CDR3 is CASSAWRERFVDEQYF. The CDR3 bases are TGTGCCAGCAGCGCATGGCGGGAGAGGTTTGTCGACGAGCAGTACTTC.

This chain uses TRBV20-1 with TRBJ2-3; 9 bases are shared with TRBD2. This CDR3 spans 14 amino acids. J lost 4 bases, V lost 3 bases, and 5 bases had no gene match. Germline-derived CDR1 and CDR2 are DFQATT and SNEGSKA (reference sequence). This CDR3 is CSARVAGESDTQYF. In DNA, the CDR3 is TGCAGTGCTAGGGTAGCGGGAGAATCAGATACGCAGTATTTT.

This clonotype was seen repeatedly, ten times or more. The V call is TRBV10-3, the J call TRBJ2-3, with 14 positions matching TRBD2. The CDR3 contains 16 residues. From germline, CDR1 is ENHRY and CDR2 SYGVKD. V gave up 6 bases and J gave up 2 bases; unmatched junction bases: 4. The CDR3 is CAIRGTSGGDTDTQYF. CDR3 in DNA: TGTGCCATCAGAGGGACTAGCGGGGGAGACACAGATACGCAGTATTTT.

This clonotype occurred many times. The genes are TRBV20-1 and TRBJ2-5; D is undetermined. Trimming removed 1 base from V and 4 bases from J, with 22 bases in between. CDR1 is DFQATT, CDR2 SNEGSKA, per germline (reference sequence). The CDR3 sequence is 17 residues long. The CDR3 sequence is CSARGPPEGGSGETQYF. CDR3 DNA sequence: TGCAGTGCTAGAGGGCCCCCCGAAGGTGGGTCCGGAGAGACCCAGTACTTC.